The rows below give T cell receptor beta chains drawn from one sample of a study of blood T cells in healthy people across ages. TCRdb called the 5' RACE reads again in MiXCR, with one record for every CDR3 protein. The table has around 500,000 distinct CDR3 sequences, about a quarter seen once; the top ten hold about 3.9%. This sample also appeared in a second study, on T cells of mothers and their children.

The sample comprised blood. These receptors originate from a boy between 2 and 10 years old in good health. The CDR3 runs from the conserved cysteine through the conserved F or W. The D gene is left open where the match is weak. Size is omitted from some rows. Given values are once, few, many or a class for expanded clones.

J,size,V,D,DNA,CDR3
TRBJ2-2,NA,TRBV2,NA,TGTGCCACCCGGGGCAATATCGGGGAGCTGTTTTTT,CATRGNIGELFF
TRBJ2-2,NA,TRBV7-2,NA,TGTGCCAGCAGCTTAGTTGGGACGAACACCGGGGAGCTGTTTTTT,CASSLVGTNTGELFF
TRBJ2-7,few,TRBV6-2/TRBV6-3,NA,TGTGCCAGCAGTTACTCGACCAGAAAAGAGCAGTACTTC,CASSYSTRKEQYF
TRBJ2-4,once,TRBV12-3/TRBV12-4,TRBD1,TGTGCCAGCAGTCTCGGGACAGACCAAAACATTCAGTACTTC,CASSLGTDQNIQYF
TRBJ2-7,few,TRBV5-1,NA,TGCGCCAGCAGCTTGGCCGGCTACCTCTACGAGCAGTACTTC,CASSLAGYLYEQYF
TRBJ2-5,few,TRBV5-1,TRBD2,TGCGCCAGCAGCGACGGACTAGCGGGGAGGGAGACCCAGTACTTC,CASSDGLAGRETQYF
TRBJ1-2,NA,TRBV10-3,TRBD1,TGTGCCATCAGTGCCGAGGGGACAGGGAACTATGGCTACACCTTC,CAISAEGTGNYGYTF
TRBJ1-5,NA,TRBV2,NA,TGTGCCAGCAGTGAAGCGTGGGGCGGACAGCCCCAGCATTTT,CASSEAWGGQPQHF
TRBJ2-6,many,TRBV25-1,NA,TGTGCCAGCAGTGAATGGGAAGGGAAACTCTCTGGGGCCAACGTCCTGACTTTC,CASSEWEGKLSGANVLTF
TRBJ2-7,many,TRBV27,TRBD1,TGTGCCAGCAATCTACAGGGGGACGAGCAGTACTTC,CASNLQGDEQYF
TRBJ2-1,few,TRBV5-1,NA,TGCGCCAGCAGCTTGGAGGTAAATGAGCAGTTCTTC,CASSLEVNEQFF
TRBJ2-5,NA,TRBV20-1,NA,TGCAGTGCTCGCCTGGACGGGGGGCCGGAGACCCAGTACTTC,CSARLDGGPETQYF
TRBJ2-7,few,TRBV7-2,TRBD2,TGTGCCAGCAGCTCCCGGGACTACGCTGGGGACGAGCAGTACTTC,CASSSRDYAGDEQYF
TRBJ2-7,NA,TRBV20-1,TRBD1,TGCAGTGCCTCGGACAGGGTTGGCGACGAGCAGTACTTC,CSASDRVGDEQYF
TRBJ2-6,few,TRBV10-3,NA,TGTGCCATCAGTGAGTCTCTCGTTCGGCGCTCTGGGGCCAACGTCCTGACTTTC,CAISESLVRRSGANVLTF
TRBJ1-4,once,TRBV2,NA,TGTGCCAGCAGGATGACAGTAACTAATGAAAAACTGGTTTTT,CASRMTVTNEKLVF
TRBJ2-7,NA,TRBV12-3/TRBV12-4,NA,TGTGCCAGCAGGGTTAGGTACGAGCAGTACTTC,CASRVRYEQYF